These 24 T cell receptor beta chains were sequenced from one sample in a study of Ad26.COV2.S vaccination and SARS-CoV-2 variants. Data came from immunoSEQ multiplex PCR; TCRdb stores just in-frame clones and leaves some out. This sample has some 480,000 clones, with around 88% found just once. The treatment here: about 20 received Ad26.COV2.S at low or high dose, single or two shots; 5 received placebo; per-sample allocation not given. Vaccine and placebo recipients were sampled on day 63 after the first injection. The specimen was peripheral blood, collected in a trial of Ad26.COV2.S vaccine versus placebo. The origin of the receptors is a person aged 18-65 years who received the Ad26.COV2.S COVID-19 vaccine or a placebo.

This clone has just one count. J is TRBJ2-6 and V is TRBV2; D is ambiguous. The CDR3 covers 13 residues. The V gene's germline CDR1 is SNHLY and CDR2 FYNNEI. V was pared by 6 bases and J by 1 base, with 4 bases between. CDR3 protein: CASRGSGANVLTF. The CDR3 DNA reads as TGTGCCAGCAGGGGTTCTGGGGCCAACGTCCTGACTTTC.

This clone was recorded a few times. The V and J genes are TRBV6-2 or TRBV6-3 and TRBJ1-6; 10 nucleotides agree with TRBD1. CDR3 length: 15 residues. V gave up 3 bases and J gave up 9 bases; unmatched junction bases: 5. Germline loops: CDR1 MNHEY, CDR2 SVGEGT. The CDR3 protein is CASSYRTGGSSPLHF. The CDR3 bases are TGTGCCAGCAGTTATAGGACAGGGGGAAGTTCACCCCTCCACTTT.

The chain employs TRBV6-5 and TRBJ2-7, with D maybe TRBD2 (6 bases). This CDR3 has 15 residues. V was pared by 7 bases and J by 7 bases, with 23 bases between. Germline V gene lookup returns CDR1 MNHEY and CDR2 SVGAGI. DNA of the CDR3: TGTGCCAGCAATAGCCGGGGGAAGGTACGAGCAGAGCAGTACTTC. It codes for CASNSRGKVRAEQYF.

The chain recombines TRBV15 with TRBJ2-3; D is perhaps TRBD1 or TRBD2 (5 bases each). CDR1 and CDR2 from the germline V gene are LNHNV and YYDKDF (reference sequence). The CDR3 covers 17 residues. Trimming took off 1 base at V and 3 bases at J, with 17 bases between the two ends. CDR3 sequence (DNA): TGTGCCACCAGCAGAGCCGGGACCCAGCTAGGGACAGATACGCAGTATTTT. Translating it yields CATSRAGTQLGTDTQYF. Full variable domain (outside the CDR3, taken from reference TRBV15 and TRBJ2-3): DAMVIQNPRYQVTQFGKPVTLSCSQTLNHNVMYWYQQKSSQAPKLLFHYYDKDFNNEADTPDNFQSRRPNTSFCFLDIRSPGLGDTAMYLCATSRAGTQLGTDTQYFGPGTRLTVL.

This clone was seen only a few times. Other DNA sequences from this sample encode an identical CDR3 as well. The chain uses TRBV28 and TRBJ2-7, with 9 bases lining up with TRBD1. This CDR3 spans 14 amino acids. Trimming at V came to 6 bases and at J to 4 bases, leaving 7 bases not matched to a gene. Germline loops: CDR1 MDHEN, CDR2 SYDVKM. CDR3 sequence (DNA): TGTGCCAGCAGACCCACGGGACAGGGTTACGAGCAGTACTTC. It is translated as CASRPTGQGYEQYF.

The CDR3 loop reads CASSPFGGGGFF. In DNA, the CDR3 is TGTGCCAGCAGCCCGTTCGGAGGAGGCGGGTTCTTC. The chain combines TRBV14 with TRBJ2-1; possibly TRBD2 for D (5 bases). This CDR3 has 12 residues. V lost 4 bases and J 15 bases, leaving 16 bases between the germline ends. In germline, CDR1 is SGHDN, CDR2 FVKESK.

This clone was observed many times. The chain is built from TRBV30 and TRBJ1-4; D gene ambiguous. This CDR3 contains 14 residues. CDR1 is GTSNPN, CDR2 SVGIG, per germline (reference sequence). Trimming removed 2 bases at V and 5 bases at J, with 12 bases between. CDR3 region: CAWSPLGMNEKLFF. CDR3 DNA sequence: TGTGCCTGGAGTCCCCTGGGGATGAATGAAAAACTGTTTTTT. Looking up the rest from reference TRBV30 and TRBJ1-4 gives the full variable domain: SQTIHQWPATLVQPVGSPLSLECTVEGTSNPNLYWYRQAAGRGLQLLFYSVGIGQISSEVPQNLSASRPQDRQFILSSKKLLLSDSGFYLCAWSPLGMNEKLFFGSGTQLSVL.

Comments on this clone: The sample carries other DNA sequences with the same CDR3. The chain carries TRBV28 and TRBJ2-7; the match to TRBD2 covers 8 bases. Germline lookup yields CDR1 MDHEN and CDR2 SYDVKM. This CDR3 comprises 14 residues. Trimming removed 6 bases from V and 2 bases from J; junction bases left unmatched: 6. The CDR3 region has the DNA TGTGCCAGCAGCCGGGGGGGACCAACCTACGAGCAGTACTTC. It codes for CASSRGGPTYEQYF.

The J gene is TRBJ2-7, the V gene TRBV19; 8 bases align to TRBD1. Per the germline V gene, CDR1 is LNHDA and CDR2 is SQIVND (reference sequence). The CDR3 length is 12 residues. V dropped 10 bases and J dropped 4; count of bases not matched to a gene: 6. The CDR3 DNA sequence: TGTGCCACCTCCCAGGGGGCTTACGAGCAGTACTTC. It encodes CATSQGAYEQYF.

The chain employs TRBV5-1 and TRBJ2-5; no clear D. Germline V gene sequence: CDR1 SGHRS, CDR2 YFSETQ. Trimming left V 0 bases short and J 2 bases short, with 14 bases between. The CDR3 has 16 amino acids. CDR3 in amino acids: CASSLANRPVQETQYF. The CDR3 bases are TGCGCCAGCAGCTTGGCCAATCGCCCGGTACAAGAGACCCAGTACTTC. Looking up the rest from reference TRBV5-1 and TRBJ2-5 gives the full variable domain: KAGVTQTPRYLIKTRGQQVTLSCSPISGHRSVSWYQQTPGQGLQFLFEYFSETQRNKGNFPGRFSGRQFSNSRSEMNVSTLELGDSALYLCASSLANRPVQETQYFGPGTRLLVL.

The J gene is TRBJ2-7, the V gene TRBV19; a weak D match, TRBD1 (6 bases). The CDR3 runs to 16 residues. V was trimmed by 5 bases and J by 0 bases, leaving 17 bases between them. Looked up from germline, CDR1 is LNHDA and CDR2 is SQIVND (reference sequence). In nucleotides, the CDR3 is TGTGCCAGTAGTGCCCTAGGACAGTTTAGCTCCTACGAGCAGTACTTC. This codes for CASSALGQFSSYEQYF.

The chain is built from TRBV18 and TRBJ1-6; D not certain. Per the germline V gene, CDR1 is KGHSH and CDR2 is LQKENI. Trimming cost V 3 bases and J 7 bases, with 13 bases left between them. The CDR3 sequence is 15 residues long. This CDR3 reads CASSPPGRTNSPLHF. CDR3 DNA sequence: TGTGCCAGCTCACCTCCGGGAAGAACCAATTCACCCCTCCACTTT.

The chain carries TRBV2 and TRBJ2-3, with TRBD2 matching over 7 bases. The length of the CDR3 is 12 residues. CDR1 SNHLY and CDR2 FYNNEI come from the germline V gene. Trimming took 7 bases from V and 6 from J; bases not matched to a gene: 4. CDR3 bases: TGTGCCAGCACGGGCGGGAGCGATACGCAGTATTTT. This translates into CASTGGSDTQYF.

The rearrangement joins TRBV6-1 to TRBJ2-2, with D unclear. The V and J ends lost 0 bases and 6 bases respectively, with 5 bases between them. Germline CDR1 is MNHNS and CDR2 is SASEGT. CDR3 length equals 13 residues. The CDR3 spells CASSEARSGELFF. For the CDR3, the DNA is TGTGCCAGCAGTGAAGCTCGCTCCGGGGAGCTGTTTTTT.

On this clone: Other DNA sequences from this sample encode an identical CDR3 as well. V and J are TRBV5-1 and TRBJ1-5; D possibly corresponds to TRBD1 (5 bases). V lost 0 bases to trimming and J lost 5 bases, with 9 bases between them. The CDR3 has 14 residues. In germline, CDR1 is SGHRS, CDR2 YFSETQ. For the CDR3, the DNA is TGCGCCAGCAGCTTGGTCGGGGGGGATCAGCCCCAGCATTTT. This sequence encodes CASSLVGGDQPQHF.

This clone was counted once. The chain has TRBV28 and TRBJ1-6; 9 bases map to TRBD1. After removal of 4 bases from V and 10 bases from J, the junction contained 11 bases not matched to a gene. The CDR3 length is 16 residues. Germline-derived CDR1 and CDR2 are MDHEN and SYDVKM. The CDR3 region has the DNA TGTGCCAGCAGTTCTGTTGGGGACAGGGCTTTATCACCCCTCCACTTT. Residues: CASSSVGDRALSPLHF.

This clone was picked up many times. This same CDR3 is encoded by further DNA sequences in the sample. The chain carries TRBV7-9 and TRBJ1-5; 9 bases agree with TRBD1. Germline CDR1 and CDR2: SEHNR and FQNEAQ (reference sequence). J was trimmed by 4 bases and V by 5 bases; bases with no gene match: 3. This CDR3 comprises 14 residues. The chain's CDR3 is CASSPGTGNQPQHF. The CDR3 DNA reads TGTGCCAGCAGCCCTGGGACAGGGAATCAGCCCCAGCATTTT.

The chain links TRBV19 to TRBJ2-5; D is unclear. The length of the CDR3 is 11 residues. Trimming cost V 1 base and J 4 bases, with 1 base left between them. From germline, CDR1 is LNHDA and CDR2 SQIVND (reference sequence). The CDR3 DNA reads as TGTGCCAGTAGTATAGCAGAGACCCAGTACTTC. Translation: CASSIAETQYF.

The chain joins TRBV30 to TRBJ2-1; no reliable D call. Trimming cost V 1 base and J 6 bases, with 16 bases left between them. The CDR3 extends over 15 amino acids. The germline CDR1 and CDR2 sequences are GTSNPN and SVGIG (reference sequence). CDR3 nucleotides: TGTGCCTGGAGTGGCCTTGGCCAGACGACCAATGAGCAGTTCTTC. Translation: CAWSGLGQTTNEQFF.

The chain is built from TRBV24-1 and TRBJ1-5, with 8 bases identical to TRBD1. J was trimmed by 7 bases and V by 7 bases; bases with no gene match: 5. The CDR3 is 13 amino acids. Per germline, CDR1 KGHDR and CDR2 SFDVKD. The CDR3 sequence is CATSNNRGQPQHF. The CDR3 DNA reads TGTGCCACCAGCAATAACAGGGGGCAGCCCCAGCATTTT.

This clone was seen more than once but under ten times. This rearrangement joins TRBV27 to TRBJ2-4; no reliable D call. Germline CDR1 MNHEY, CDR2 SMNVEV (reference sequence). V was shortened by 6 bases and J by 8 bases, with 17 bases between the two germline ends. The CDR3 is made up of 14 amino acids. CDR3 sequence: CASRALDDGHIQYF. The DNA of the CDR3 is TGTGCCAGCAGAGCTCTCGACGACGGTCACATTCAGTACTTC.

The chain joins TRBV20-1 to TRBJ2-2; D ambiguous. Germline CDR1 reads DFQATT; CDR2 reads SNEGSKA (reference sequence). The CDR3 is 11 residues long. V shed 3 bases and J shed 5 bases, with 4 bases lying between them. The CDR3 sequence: CSARETGELFF. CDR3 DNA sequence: TGCAGTGCTAGGGAGACCGGGGAGCTGTTTTTT.

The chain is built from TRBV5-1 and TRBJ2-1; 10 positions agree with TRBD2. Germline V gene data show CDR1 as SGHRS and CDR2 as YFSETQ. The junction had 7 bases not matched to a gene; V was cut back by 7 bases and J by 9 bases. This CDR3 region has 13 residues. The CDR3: CASGIAGGVEQFF. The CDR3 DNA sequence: TGCGCCAGCGGGATAGCGGGAGGAGTTGAGCAGTTCTTC.

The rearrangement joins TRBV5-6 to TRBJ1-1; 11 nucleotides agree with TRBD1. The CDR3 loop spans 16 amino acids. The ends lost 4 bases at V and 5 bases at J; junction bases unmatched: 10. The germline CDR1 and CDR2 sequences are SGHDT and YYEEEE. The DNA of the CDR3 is TGTGCCAGCAGCCCCGGACAGGGGGCAGCGGGGACTGAAGCTTTCTTT. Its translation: CASSPGQGAAGTEAFF.